This T cell receptor beta chain was obtained from a study of cytomegalovirus exposure and HLA in healthy donors. Study-level points and caveats: Per published reports, the classifier diagnosed cytomegalovirus status with high specificity and sensitivity. Data from an earlier analysis indicated that most TCR beta V segments were productive either about 87% or about 30% of the time. It has been reported that TCR beta sequences accurately predicted the HLA-A and HLA-B alleles of most subjects. The study carried out a later analysis of TCR beta sequences. It associated some 15,000 of them with specific HLA alleles at a false discovery rate of 0.05.

Notes on this clone: Its specificity is not known.

Primers included in the PCR were 60 Vbeta and 13 Jbeta primers. Generated by immunoSEQ multiplex PCR, the TCRdb table keeps only in-frame clones and is missing some. The sample holds 120,000 or so clones, approximately 81% seen once. The CDR3 contains 15 residues. The trim removed 5 bases at V and 6 bases at J, leaving 10 bases unmatched. Germline V gives CDR1 SGHAT, CDR2 FQNNGV. This receptor was taken from a man younger than 35 in good health and CMV-seropositive. Sequences were obtained from PBMCs. This chain connects TRBV11-2 to TRBJ2-7, with 10 bases that match TRBD1. In DNA, the CDR3 is TGTGCCAGCAGCGAACAGCCCGGGACAGGGGCCGAGCAGTACTTC. Translated: CASSEQPGTGAEQYF. The full variable domain, completed using reference TRBV11-2 and TRBJ2-7, is EAGVAQSPRYKIIEKRQSVAFWCNPISGHATLYWYQQILGQGPKLLIQFQNNGVVDDSQLPKDRFSAERLKGVDSTLKIQPAKLEDSAVYLCASSEQPGTGAEQYFGPGTRLTVT.